This T cell receptor (beta chain) was identified in a study of esophageal squamous cell carcinoma under preoperative chemotherapy. From germline, CDR1 is SGHVS and CDR2 FNYEAQ. The V and J ends lost 5 bases and 4 bases, in that order; junction bases with no gene match: 9. The CDR3 totals 15 residues. The time point: after preoperative PTX-NDP chemotherapy. TCRdb analysed the PCR reads with MiXCR anew, one entry per CDR3 protein. The top ten clones hold approximately 25% of a sample with 30,000 or so distinct CDR3 sequences, under 60% of them seen once. The table lists this clonotype with a few counts.

This chain links TRBV7-6 with TRBJ1-1; TRBD1 aligns across 8 bases. The receptor was isolated from a human donor with esophageal squamous cell carcinoma. The donor label of this sample is uncertain. This sample was obtained from a patient given preoperative chemotherapy. Here the CDR3 DNA reads TGTGCCAGCAGCCTATGGACAGGGAGGGTCACTGAAGCTTTCTTT. Translation: CASSLWTGRVTEAFF. Looking up the rest from reference TRBV7-6 and TRBJ1-1 gives the full variable domain: GAGVSQSPRYKVTKRGQDVALRCDPISGHVSLYWYRQALGQGPEFLTYFNYEAQQDKSGLPNDRFSAERPEGSISTLTIQRTEQRDSAMYRCASSLWTGRVTEAFFGQGTRLTVV.